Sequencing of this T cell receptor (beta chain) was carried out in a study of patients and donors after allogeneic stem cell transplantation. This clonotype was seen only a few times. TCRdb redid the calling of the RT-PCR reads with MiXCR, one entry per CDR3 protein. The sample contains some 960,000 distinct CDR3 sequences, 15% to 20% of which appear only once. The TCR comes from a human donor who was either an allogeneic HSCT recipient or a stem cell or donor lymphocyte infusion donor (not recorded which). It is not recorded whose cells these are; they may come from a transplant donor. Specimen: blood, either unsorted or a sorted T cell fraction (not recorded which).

The CDR3 is CASSLGLAGGELFF. As DNA, the CDR3 is TGTGCCAGCAGCTTGGGACTAGCGGGCGGGGAGCTGTTTTTT. V usage is TRBV5-4 and J usage is TRBJ2-2; 10 bases fit TRBD2. CDR1 is SGHNT and CDR2 is YYREEE in the germline V gene (reference sequence). V dropped 0 bases and J dropped 7; count of bases not matched to a gene: 0. The CDR3 has 14 residues. Full variable domain (rest looked up from reference TRBV5-4 and TRBJ2-2): ETGVTQSPTHLIKTRGQQVTLRCSSQSGHNTVSWYQQALGQGPQFIFQYYREEENGRGNFPPRFSGLQFPNYSSELNVNALELDDSALYLCASSLGLAGGELFFGEGSRLTVL.